These 28 T cell receptor beta chains share one sample of origin, sequenced in a study of cytomegalovirus exposure and HLA in healthy donors. With 60 Vbeta and 13 Jbeta primers, the PCR was carried out. TCRdb's table, derived via immunoSEQ multiplex PCR, lists solely in-frame clones and lacks some. The repertoire holds some 110,000 clones, with 83% as singletons. Sequencing used PBMCs. These receptor sequences come from a man between 18 and 29 years old in good health and CMV-seronegative.

In its sample, this clone was seen a few times. The rearrangement links TRBV28 to TRBJ2-5; D unresolved. CDR1 and CDR2 from the germline V gene are MDHEN and SYDVKM. CDR3 size: 15 residues. Trimming took off 5 bases at V and 5 bases at J, with 18 bases between the two ends. CDR3 coding DNA: TGTGCCAGCAGTCCCTCATATGCGCAGGATGAGACCCAGTACTTC. It encodes CASSPSYAQDETQYF.

V gene TRBV4-3 combines with J gene TRBJ1-1; weak D call: TRBD1 (5 bases). Trimming stripped 5 bases from V and 0 bases from J, with 7 bases between. CDR1 is LGHNA and CDR2 is YSLEER in the germline V gene. The CDR3 has 13 residues. The CDR3 loop reads CASSSGLNTEAFF. CDR3 DNA sequence: TGCGCCAGCAGCTCAGGGTTGAACACTGAAGCTTTCTTT.

The chain carries TRBV4-1 and TRBJ2-7; a possible D gene is TRBD1 (5 bases). Between the trimmed V and J ends, which lost 1 base and 6 bases, there was a span of 16 bases. From germline, CDR1 is MGHRA and CDR2 YSYEKL. This CDR3 is 15 amino acids long. The CDR3 region is CASSQALTALGEQYF. The CDR3 coding sequence is TGCGCCAGCAGCCAAGCATTGACAGCCCTTGGCGAGCAGTACTTC.

This clone was counted once. J is TRBJ1-1 and V is TRBV11-3, with D hard to call. This CDR3 region has 15 residues. The germline gives CDR1 SGHNT, CDR2 YENEEA. V lost 5 bases and J lost 0, with 13 bases in between. The CDR3 spells CASSPGGNMNTEAFF. CDR3 DNA: TGTGCCAGCAGCCCCGGAGGGAACATGAACACTGAAGCTTTCTTT.

This chain connects TRBV5-1 to TRBJ2-5; 12 positions agree with TRBD2. This CDR3 spans 16 amino acids. The V gene's germline CDR1 is SGHRS and CDR2 YFSETQ. Germline trimming cut 4 bases from V and 7 bases from J; bases unmatched to any gene: 11. This CDR3 reads CASSRGTSGPGWTQYF. The CDR3 DNA follows: TGCGCCAGCAGCCGAGGGACTAGCGGGCCCGGGTGGACCCAGTACTTC.

The V and J genes are TRBV11-2 and TRBJ2-3, with D unresolved. The germline gives CDR1 SGHAT, CDR2 FQNNGV. V was trimmed by 1 base and J by 0 bases, leaving 5 bases between them. The CDR3 length is 14 residues. The CDR3, as DNA: TGTGCCAGCAGCTTAGGGGCTAGCACAGATACGCAGTATTTT. Encoded protein: CASSLGASTDTQYF.

This chain uses TRBV9 with TRBJ2-3; 7 bases fit TRBD2. This CDR3 is 14 amino acids long. CDR1 SGDLS and CDR2 YYNGEE come from the germline V gene. V lost 1 base and J lost 6; bases outside the gene matches: 5. Here the CDR3 reads CASSVSGKLDTQYF. CDR3 DNA: TGTGCCAGCAGCGTAAGCGGGAAATTGGATACGCAGTATTTT. The whole variable domain, remainder taken from reference TRBV9 and TRBJ2-3, is DSGVTQTPKHLITATGQRVTLRCSPRSGDLSVYWYQQSLDQGLQFLIQYYNGEERAKGNILERFSAQQFPDLHSELNLSSLELGDSALYFCASSVSGKLDTQYFGPGTRLTVL.

This clone showed up just once. This chain joins TRBV7-8 and TRBJ2-1, with D tentatively TRBD1 (6 bases). Looked up from germline, CDR1 is SGHVS and CDR2 is FQNEAQ. This CDR3 comprises 15 residues. The germline V and J ends were trimmed by 5 bases and 6 bases, with 17 bases remaining between them. CDR3 region: CASSPIQGFGNEQFF. The CDR3 region has the DNA TGTGCCAGCAGCCCCATACAGGGATTTGGCAATGAGCAGTTCTTC.

This clone appeared once. J is TRBJ2-7 and V is TRBV10-1, with D unclear. V lost 4 bases, J lost 6 bases, and 13 bases lay in between. Germline V gene lookup returns CDR1 WNHNN and CDR2 SYGVQD (reference sequence). The CDR3 is 13 amino acids. CDR3 residues: CASSAEIRPEQYF. The CDR3 DNA follows: TGCGCCAGCAGTGCTGAGATTCGTCCCGAGCAGTACTTC.

J is TRBJ2-7 and V is TRBV9, with 12 positions matching TRBD2. The CDR3 loop spans 16 amino acids. Germline values: CDR1 SGDLS, CDR2 YYNGEE. V lost 4 bases and J lost 7; bases outside the gene matches: 12. CDR3 coding DNA: TGTGCCAGCAGCCCCCGTCTAGCGGGAGGGGGTGAGGAGCAGTACTTC. This gives the protein CASSPRLAGGGEEQYF.

This sequence joins TRBV4-3 and TRBJ1-2; 7 bases are shared with TRBD1. With V trimmed by 4 bases and J by 1 base, 9 bases remained unmatched. Germline CDR1 LGHNA, CDR2 YSLEER. This CDR3 spans 16 amino acids. CDR3 region: CASSREDRTINYGYTF. The CDR3 bases are TGCGCCAGCAGCCGGGAGGACAGGACTATTAACTATGGCTACACCTTC.

J is TRBJ2-5 and V is TRBV27, with 9 bases lining up with TRBD2. Germline V gene lookup returns CDR1 MNHEY and CDR2 SMNVEV (reference sequence). The trim removed 5 bases at V and 5 bases at J, leaving 15 bases unmatched. The CDR3 totals 17 residues. CDR3 DNA: TGTGCCAGCAGTCCAAAAGCGGGAGGTGGCTCCGGGGAGACCCAGTACTTC. It yields the protein CASSPKAGGGSGETQYF.

This clone has just one count. The rearrangement links TRBV11-1 to TRBJ2-3; D might be TRBD2 (6 bases). Germline CDR1 and CDR2: SGHAT and FQDESV (reference sequence). The V end was cut by 3 bases, the J end by 0 bases, with 13 bases between. The CDR3 runs to 16 residues. The CDR3 DNA reads TGTGCCAGCAGCTTTTCTGCGGGAACTAGCACAGATACGCAGTATTTT. Its protein product is CASSFSAGTSTDTQYF. The entire variable domain, with the rest obtained from reference TRBV11-1 and TRBJ2-3, is as follows: EAEVAQSPRYKITEKSQAVAFWCDPISGHATLYWYRQILGQGPELLVQFQDESVVDDSQLPKDRFSAERLKGVDSTLKIQPAELGDSAMYLCASSFSAGTSTDTQYFGPGTRLTVL.

This clone was counted between two and nine times. The CDR3 protein is CASKTGSWRGTEAFF. The DNA of the CDR3 is TGTGCCAGCAAGACCGGCTCCTGGAGGGGCACTGAAGCTTTCTTT. This chain connects TRBV27 to TRBJ1-1; D may be TRBD1 (5 bases). The ends were cut back, 7 bases at V and 4 bases at J, with 19 bases in the middle. The CDR3 length is 15 residues. Germline assignment: CDR1 MNHEY and CDR2 SMNVEV (reference sequence).

The chain is built from TRBV27 and TRBJ2-7, with 8 bases aligning to TRBD1. Trimming at V came to 3 bases and at J to 6 bases, leaving 4 bases not matched to a gene. Per the germline V gene, CDR1 is MNHEY and CDR2 is SMNVEV (reference sequence). The CDR3 consists of 13 residues. The CDR3: CASSFSGGREQYF. The CDR3 DNA reads as TGTGCCAGCAGTTTTTCAGGGGGCCGCGAGCAGTACTTC.

The chain employs TRBV6-1 and TRBJ1-2, with 7 bases aligning to TRBD1. Germline V gene sequence: CDR1 MNHNS, CDR2 SASEGT. Losses at the gene ends were 10 bases for V and 8 bases for J; bases not matched to a gene: 7. The CDR3 covers 11 residues. The CDR3 sequence is CAIEGAEGYTF. The CDR3 nucleotides are TGTGCCATCGAGGGGGCCGAGGGCTACACCTTC.

The sample holds one count of this clone. This chain connects TRBV4-1 to TRBJ2-7; D is unclear. Germline loops: CDR1 MGHRA, CDR2 YSYEKL. The CDR3 is 15 amino acids. Trimming stripped 0 bases from V and 2 bases from J, with 11 bases between. CDR3 in amino acids: CASSQDARGAYEQYF. The DNA for the CDR3 is TGCGCCAGCAGCCAAGATGCCCGAGGAGCCTACGAGCAGTACTTC.

This clone was observed a few times. The chain joins TRBV15 to TRBJ2-2, with 12 bases aligning to TRBD2. The V and J ends lost 4 bases and 2 bases, in that order; junction bases with no gene match: 11. This CDR3 contains 19 residues. Germline V CDR1 and CDR2: LNHNV, YYDKDF (reference sequence). CDR3 amino acids: CATSISHLAGGPNTGELFF. The CDR3 coding sequence is TGTGCCACCAGCATCTCCCATCTAGCGGGAGGGCCCAACACCGGGGAGCTGTTTTTT.

The chain has TRBV29-1 and TRBJ1-2, with TRBD1 identical over 10 bases. The CDR3 loop spans 16 amino acids. CDR1 SQVTM and CDR2 ANQGSEA come from the germline V gene. V was pared by 6 bases and J by 1 base, with 11 bases of the junction left unmatched. In DNA, the CDR3 is TGCAGCGTCGATCCTCGGGACAGGGGTGTTAACTATGGCTACACCTTC. Translation gives CSVDPRDRGVNYGYTF.

V usage is TRBV19 and J usage is TRBJ2-5, with D hard to call. Trimming cost V 5 bases and J 6 bases, with 7 bases left between them. CDR3 size: 11 residues. Germline V CDR1 and CDR2: LNHDA, SQIVND (reference sequence). CDR3 DNA: TGTGCCAGTAGTGAGCGTAAGACCCAGTACTTC. Protein sequence: CASSERKTQYF.

This chain uses TRBV15 with TRBJ2-5; a possible D gene is TRBD1 (5 bases). The ends were cut back, 4 bases at V and 2 bases at J, with 14 bases in the middle. CDR1 LNHNV and CDR2 YYDKDF come from the germline V gene (reference sequence). This CDR3 is built from 15 residues. The DNA of the CDR3 is TGTGCCACCAGCATTTGGGAACAGGAGCAAGAGACCCAGTACTTC. Protein product: CATSIWEQEQETQYF.

The V gene is TRBV29-1, the J gene TRBJ1-2; no reliable D call. The germline gives CDR1 SQVTM, CDR2 ANQGSEA. V lost 5 bases and J 8 bases, leaving 12 bases between the germline ends. This CDR3 is 11 amino acids long. The chain's CDR3 is CSVMSTRGYTF. CDR3 coding DNA: TGCAGCGTTATGAGTACGCGCGGCTACACCTTC.

The genes are TRBV6-1 and TRBJ1-1; 9 bases are a match to TRBD1. Germline CDR1 reads MNHNS; CDR2 reads SASEGT. The V gene end was trimmed by 5 bases and the J gene end by 5 bases; junction bases not matched to a gene: 6. The CDR3 spans 14 residues. CDR3 sequence: CASSKQGAGTEAFF. In nucleotides, the CDR3 is TGTGCCAGCAGTAAACAGGGGGCAGGGACTGAAGCTTTCTTT.

This chain links TRBV15 with TRBJ2-2; D perhaps matches TRBD2 (5 bases). This CDR3 is built from 14 residues. Trimming shortened V by 1 base and J by 4 bases, and 7 bases separated the two germline ends. From germline, CDR1 is LNHNV and CDR2 YYDKDF (reference sequence). CDR3 in DNA: TGTGCCACCAGCAGAGGTCGGGGCACCGGGGAGCTGTTTTTT. Translation gives CATSRGRGTGELFF.

This clone was detected only a few times. The chain combines TRBV9 with TRBJ2-7; no clear D gene. CDR3 length equals 14 residues. Germline V gene sequence: CDR1 SGDLS, CDR2 YYNGEE. V was clipped by 0 bases and J by 5 bases, with 12 bases between them. CDR3 nucleotide sequence: TGTGCCAGCAGCGTAGATCCTAGATGGAACGAGCAGTACTTC. Translation gives CASSVDPRWNEQYF.

The chain couples TRBV7-8 to TRBJ2-7, with 11 bases fitting TRBD2. Germline-derived CDR1 and CDR2 are SGHVS and FQNEAQ. V dropped 5 bases and J dropped 1; count of bases not matched to a gene: 10. This CDR3 comprises 17 residues. CDR3 amino acids: CASSPMHRLAGSYEQYF. The CDR3 region has the DNA TGTGCCAGCAGCCCGATGCACCGACTAGCGGGATCCTACGAGCAGTACTTC.

The rearrangement links TRBV19 to TRBJ2-1; D unresolved. V was shortened by 5 bases and J by 9 bases, with 11 bases between the two germline ends. Germline loops: CDR1 LNHDA, CDR2 SQIVND (reference sequence). CDR3 length: 12 amino acids. The CDR3 coding sequence is TGTGCCAGTAGTCCCCCCGGTATTGAGCAGTTCTTC. This codes for CASSPPGIEQFF.

The chain recombines TRBV19 with TRBJ1-4, with 9 bases matching TRBD1. Germline V lookup: CDR1 LNHDA, CDR2 SQIVND (reference sequence). J gave up 7 bases and V 10 bases, and 7 bases lay outside the gene matches. There are 13 residues in the CDR3. DNA of the CDR3: TGTGCCACCGGACAGGGGAGGAGTGAAAAACTGTTTTTT. Translating it yields CATGQGRSEKLFF.